This TCR beta chain was sequenced during a study of shared clonotypes between healthy human individuals. Method: immunoSEQ multiplex PCR; TCRdb's copy keeps in-frame clones and lacks some. The table records fewer than 2.5 million clones, approximately 93% of them present only once. The CDR3 covers 18 residues. V was pared by 7 bases and J by 1 base, with 22 bases between. Germline-derived CDR1 and CDR2 are KGHSY and FQNENV. Sequencing was carried out using naive CD4+ T cells from PBMCs. Subset denoted: CD45RA+ positively selected. This receptor was obtained from a man aged 18 to 29 in good health. Some clones in this sample may be carry-over from other donors' samples. This chain joins TRBV16 and TRBJ2-2; TRBD1 is a possible D gene (6 bases). CDR3 sequence (DNA): TGTGCCAGCACCCCAAAGATTCGGAGACAGGAGAACACCGGGGAGCTGTTTTTT. It codes for CASTPKIRRQENTGELFF.